This TCR beta chain was sequenced during a study of HIV-infected children after antiretroviral therapy interruption. As to treatment: PENTA 11 planned treatment interruption arm or continuous ART arm. This clonotype was seen many times. RNA-based 3' RACE libraries used unique molecular identifiers. TCRdb processed the 3' RACE reads anew with MiXCR; each CDR3 protein has one entry. This table holds thousands of distinct CDR3 sequences, around a sixth found once. CDR1 and CDR2 from the germline V gene are ENHRY and SYGVKD. V shed 8 bases, J shed 0 bases, and the junction held 7 bases outside the gene matches. The CDR3 loop spans 15 amino acids.

This chain connects TRBV10-3 to TRBJ2-3, with 8 positions matching TRBD1. This receptor was obtained from a pool of human donors with HIV. Specimen: CD45RO+ CD8+ T cells from PBMCs, pooled from several time points, collected from a donor given antiretroviral therapy, either interrupted or continuous. Subset given: memory CD8+ CD45RO+ CD45RA- T cells. CDR3 coding DNA: TGTGCCATCTTAGGACAGGGTAAAAGCACAGATACGCAGTATTTT. Protein sequence: CAILGQGKSTDTQYF.